Listed below are T cell receptor beta chains from one sample, sequenced in a study of cytomegalovirus exposure and HLA in healthy donors. Some clones are missing from TCRdb's copy, which holds only in-frame ones; the method was immunoSEQ multiplex PCR. The top ten clones hold about 2.8% of a sample with approximately 110,000 clones, 70% to 80% of them seen once. The specimen sequenced was PBMCs. The receptors come from a man aged 50-60 years in good health and CMV-seropositive. CDR3s include the opening cysteine and the closing phenylalanine or tryptophan. The D gene is left open where the match is weak. Rows give clone size only sometimes, using once, few, many, or a class for an expanded clone.

cdr3_nt: TGTGCCAGCAGCTTACTTAGCGGGGGCACCGGGGAGCTGTTTTTT
cdr3_aa: CASSLLSGGTGELFF
v_call: TRBV7-2
clone_size: NA
j_call: TRBJ2-2
cdr3_length: 15
d_call: TRBD2

cdr3_nt: TGCGCCAGCAGCAGCGACTGGAGCTCCTACAATGAGCAGTTCTTC
cdr3_aa: CASSSDWSSYNEQFF
v_call: TRBV5-1
clone_size: once
j_call: TRBJ2-1
cdr3_length: 15
d_call: NA

cdr3_nt: TGCAGCGTTGTGCGGGACCAGAACACTGAAGCTTTCTTT
cdr3_aa: CSVVRDQNTEAFF
v_call: TRBV29-1
clone_size: NA
j_call: TRBJ1-1
cdr3_length: 13
d_call: NA

cdr3_nt: TGTGCCAGCAGTCCGACAGGGGATGAGCAGTTCTTC
cdr3_aa: CASSPTGDEQFF
v_call: TRBV6-6
clone_size: NA
j_call: TRBJ2-1
cdr3_length: 12
d_call: TRBD1

cdr3_nt: TGCGCCAGCAGCCGGGCTAGCGGGGGGGTTCAAGAGACCCAGTACTTC
cdr3_aa: CASSRASGGVQETQYF
v_call: TRBV4-1
clone_size: NA
j_call: TRBJ2-5
cdr3_length: 16
d_call: TRBD2

cdr3_nt: TGTGCCAGCAGCTTCGGCAGGGCCTATGGCTACACCTTC
cdr3_aa: CASSFGRAYGYTF
v_call: TRBV5-6
clone_size: few
j_call: TRBJ1-2
cdr3_length: 13
d_call: NA

cdr3_nt: TGTGCCAGCAGCAAAAGTCGGGAGGGCCTAGAGACCCAGTACTTC
cdr3_aa: CASSKSREGLETQYF
v_call: TRBV21-1
clone_size: NA
j_call: TRBJ2-5
cdr3_length: 15
d_call: NA

cdr3_nt: TGTGCCACCAGCAGAGATCCCGGGAGGGATGAAAAACTGTTTTTT
cdr3_aa: CATSRDPGRDEKLFF
v_call: TRBV15
clone_size: NA
j_call: TRBJ1-4
cdr3_length: 15
d_call: NA

cdr3_nt: TGTGCCAGCAGCCAAGTCTTCGGGACTAGCGGGAATTTATACGAGCAGTACTTC
cdr3_aa: CASSQVFGTSGNLYEQYF
v_call: TRBV4-2
clone_size: NA
j_call: TRBJ2-7
cdr3_length: 18
d_call: TRBD2

cdr3_nt: TGCGCCAGCAGCCAGTGGGGGGTGGGTAGCTTGCTAGCGGGGCTAGATACGCAGTATTTT
cdr3_aa: CASSQWGVGSLLAGLDTQYF
v_call: TRBV4-1
clone_size: few
j_call: TRBJ2-3
cdr3_length: 20
d_call: TRBD2

cdr3_nt: TGTGCCAGCAGACCCGGACAGGGGGCGAACTATGGCTACACCTTC
cdr3_aa: CASRPGQGANYGYTF
v_call: TRBV6-1
clone_size: few
j_call: TRBJ1-2
cdr3_length: 15
d_call: TRBD1

cdr3_nt: TGTGCCAGCAGCCCAGGCCTCAGGAAGGCAATCACTGAAGCTTTCTTT
cdr3_aa: CASSPGLRKAITEAFF
v_call: TRBV11-2
clone_size: NA
j_call: TRBJ1-1
cdr3_length: 16
d_call: NA

cdr3_nt: TGTGCCAGCAGCTTAAGGGACAGGGGGAGTAATGAGCAGTTCTTC
cdr3_aa: CASSLRDRGSNEQFF
v_call: TRBV7-9
clone_size: NA
j_call: TRBJ2-1
cdr3_length: 15
d_call: TRBD1

cdr3_nt: TGTGCCAGCAGTGATAACGAGGCGGGGGGCTCAGATACGCAGTATTTT
cdr3_aa: CASSDNEAGGSDTQYF
v_call: TRBV6-1
clone_size: NA
j_call: TRBJ2-3
cdr3_length: 16
d_call: TRBD2

cdr3_nt: TGCGCCAGCAGCTTGGGTGCGACTAGCGCGGGGGAGACCCAGTACTTC
cdr3_aa: CASSLGATSAGETQYF
v_call: TRBV5-1
clone_size: NA
j_call: TRBJ2-5
cdr3_length: 16
d_call: TRBD2

cdr3_nt: TGTGCCAGCAGCTTGTCAGCGGGGGCCGAATACGAGCAGTACTTC
cdr3_aa: CASSLSAGAEYEQYF
v_call: TRBV11-1
clone_size: NA
j_call: TRBJ2-7
cdr3_length: 15
d_call: TRBD2

cdr3_nt: TGTGCCAGCAGTCCTCTCCTGAGGGGGCGCGACGAAAAACTGTTTTTT
cdr3_aa: CASSPLLRGRDEKLFF
v_call: TRBV27
clone_size: NA
j_call: TRBJ1-4
cdr3_length: 16
d_call: TRBD1

cdr3_nt: TGTGCCAGCAGCTTAAGCGGGGGGGCCTACGAGCAGTACTTC
cdr3_aa: CASSLSGGAYEQYF
v_call: TRBV7-2
clone_size: NA
j_call: TRBJ2-7
cdr3_length: 14
d_call: TRBD2

cdr3_nt: TGTGCCAGCAGCTCCACGGGTAGGAGGGACTATTCACCCCTCCACTTT
cdr3_aa: CASSSTGRRDYSPLHF
v_call: TRBV7-2
clone_size: NA
j_call: TRBJ1-6
cdr3_length: 16
d_call: NA

cdr3_nt: TGCAGTTCCGTCCGGAATGAAAAACTGTTTTTT
cdr3_aa: CSSVRNEKLFF
v_call: TRBV20-1
clone_size: NA
j_call: TRBJ1-4
cdr3_length: 11
d_call: NA

cdr3_nt: TGTGCCAGCAGTCCTGACAGGGTGAAGAACACTGAAGCTTTCTTT
cdr3_aa: CASSPDRVKNTEAFF
v_call: TRBV7-8
clone_size: NA
j_call: TRBJ1-1
cdr3_length: 15
d_call: TRBD1

cdr3_nt: TGTGCCAGCACCCCGCGGGGGGCTGGAAACACCATATATTTT
cdr3_aa: CASTPRGAGNTIYF
v_call: TRBV6-6
clone_size: once
j_call: TRBJ1-3
cdr3_length: 14
d_call: NA